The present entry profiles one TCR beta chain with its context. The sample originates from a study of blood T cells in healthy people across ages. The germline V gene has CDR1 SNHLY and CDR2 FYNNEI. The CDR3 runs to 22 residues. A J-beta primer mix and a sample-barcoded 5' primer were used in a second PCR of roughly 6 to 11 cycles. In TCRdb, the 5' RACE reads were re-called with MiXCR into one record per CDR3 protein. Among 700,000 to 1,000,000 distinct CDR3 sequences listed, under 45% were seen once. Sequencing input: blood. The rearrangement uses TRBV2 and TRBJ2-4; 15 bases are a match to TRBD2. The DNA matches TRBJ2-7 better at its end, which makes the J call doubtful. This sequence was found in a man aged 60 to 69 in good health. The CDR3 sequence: CATSRFIAAGTSGGSSIYEQYF. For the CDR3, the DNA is TGTGCCACCAGCAGGTTTATCGCCGCCGGGACTAGCGGGGGGTCATCAATCTACGAGCAGTACTTC.